Below, 13 T cell receptor beta chains from the same sample are listed, as sequenced in a study of blood T cell repertoires in COVID-19. Here immunoSEQ multiplex PCR was the method, and the copy in TCRdb shows in-frame clones only, minus some. The sample consists of about 130,000 clones, less than 90% of them appearing once. The sample comprised PBMCs or T cells enriched from blood (not recorded which). These receptors originate from a man aged 25-45 years who had recovered from COVID-19.

The DNA for the CDR3 is TGTGCCAGCGCGGACAGGGATAGCAATCAGCCCCAGCATTTT. It translates to CASADRDSNQPQHF. The chain recombines TRBV27 with TRBJ1-5, with TRBD1 matching 8 bases. The junction had 3 bases not matched to a gene; V was cut back by 8 bases and J by 0 bases. The CDR3 has 14 residues. CDR1 is MNHEY and CDR2 is SMNVEV in the germline V gene (reference sequence).

This sequence joins TRBV5-1 and TRBJ2-3; 16 bases are shared with TRBD2. CDR1 and CDR2 (germline): SGHRS, YFSETQ. The CDR3 runs to 18 residues. The V segment lost 2 bases and the J segment 4 bases; nucleotides outside the gene matches: 7. CDR3 sequence: CASSFSGTSGGAADTQYF. CDR3 nucleotides: TGCGCCAGCAGCTTTTCCGGGACTAGCGGGGGGGCAGCAGATACGCAGTATTTT.

The chain has TRBV19 and TRBJ2-5; a possible D gene is TRBD1 (6 bases). Between the trimmed V and J ends, which lost 5 bases and 0 bases, there was a span of 10 bases. Germline assignment: CDR1 LNHDA and CDR2 SQIVND (reference sequence). CDR3 length equals 14 residues. The DNA for the CDR3 is TGTGCCAGTAGTCTGACAGGAAACCAAGAGACCCAGTACTTC. This codes for CASSLTGNQETQYF.

The chain recombines TRBV19 with TRBJ2-1, with 8 positions matching TRBD2. CDR3 length: 13 amino acids. V lost 6 bases and J lost 6; bases outside the gene matches: 4. Germline assignment: CDR1 LNHDA and CDR2 SQIVND (reference sequence). CDR3 region: CASRQLAANEQFF. The CDR3 DNA reads as TGTGCCAGTAGGCAACTAGCGGCCAATGAGCAGTTCTTC.

V and J are TRBV19 and TRBJ2-2, with D possibly being TRBD1 (5 bases). The CDR3 contains 14 residues. Germline CDR1 reads LNHDA; CDR2 reads SQIVND (reference sequence). Trimming took 6 bases from V and 0 from J, leaving 8 bases between them. The CDR3 loop reads CASRRTSNTGELFF. DNA for the CDR3: TGTGCCAGTAGAAGGACATCGAACACCGGGGAGCTGTTTTTT.

J is TRBJ2-2 and V is TRBV24-1; possible D gene TRBD1, 6 bases. CDR3 length: 14 amino acids. The V gene's germline CDR1 is KGHDR and CDR2 SFDVKD. Trimming removed 7 bases at V and 1 base at J, with 9 bases between. DNA of the CDR3: TGTGCCACCAGCCCGACAGGGAACACCGGGGAGCTGTTTTTT. Residues: CATSPTGNTGELFF.

The rearrangement links TRBV18 to TRBJ2-2, with 8 bases fitting TRBD1. CDR3 length equals 16 residues. CDR1 is KGHSH and CDR2 is LQKENI in the germline V gene. With 0 bases clipped from V and 1 base from J, the junction kept 1 base outside the gene matches. The CDR3 region is CASSPPGTGNTGELFF. DNA for the CDR3: TGTGCCAGCTCACCACCCGGGACAGGGAACACCGGGGAGCTGTTTTTT.

The chain is built from TRBV6-5 and TRBJ2-1; 9 bases line up with TRBD2. The V gene end was trimmed by 0 bases and the J gene end by 6 bases; junction bases not matched to a gene: 3. This CDR3 has 15 residues. The germline CDR1 and CDR2 sequences are MNHEY and SVGAGI. CDR3 in DNA: TGTGCCAGCAGTTACTCAAGCGGGAGGACCAATGAGCAGTTCTTC. Amino acid sequence: CASSYSSGRTNEQFF.

The chain joins TRBV19 to TRBJ2-1, with D maybe TRBD1 (6 bases). V lost 9 bases and J 12 bases, leaving 6 bases between the germline ends. This CDR3 comprises 8 residues. Germline CDR1 LNHDA, CDR2 SQIVND (reference sequence). The CDR3: CASRGQFF. CDR3 nucleotides: TGTGCCAGCAGGGGGCAGTTCTTC.

The table lists this clone with many counts. J is TRBJ1-2 and V is TRBV3-1 (or the pseudogene TRBV3-2); perhaps TRBD1 as D (5 bases). Germline CDR1 reads LGHDT; CDR2 reads YNNKEL (reference sequence). V dropped 3 bases and J dropped 0 bases, with 8 bases sitting between them. The CDR3 has 14 amino acids. Here the CDR3 reads CASSHRDPNYGYTF. The CDR3 nucleotides are TGTGCCAGCAGCCACAGGGATCCTAACTATGGCTACACCTTC.

The chain recombines TRBV6-5 with TRBJ1-3; D might be TRBD1 (6 bases). V was clipped by 2 bases and J by 2 bases, with 10 bases between them. CDR1 and CDR2 (germline): MNHEY, SVGAGI. The CDR3 is made up of 15 amino acids. The CDR3 loop is CASSYETGTGNTIYF. The CDR3 nucleotides read TGTGCCAGCAGTTACGAAACAGGGACTGGAAACACCATATATTTT.

The rearrangement uses TRBV5-1 and TRBJ1-1; possibly TRBD1 for D (5 bases). Deletions cut 2 bases from V and 2 bases from J, with 10 bases between. CDR3 length: 14 residues. Germline V gene sequence: CDR1 SGHRS, CDR2 YFSETQ. The CDR3 coding sequence is TGCGCCAGCAGCTTAAGGACAATAAACACTGAAGCTTTCTTT. It codes for CASSLRTINTEAFF.

This chain connects TRBV5-4 to TRBJ2-7, with 10 positions matching TRBD2. The CDR3 has 15 amino acids. In germline, CDR1 is SGHNT, CDR2 YYREEE (reference sequence). V shed 4 bases, J shed 3 bases, and the junction held 7 bases outside the gene matches. CDR3 region: CASSPGTSEVYEQYF. The CDR3 DNA sequence: TGTGCCAGCAGCCCGGGGACTAGCGAGGTCTACGAGCAGTACTTC.